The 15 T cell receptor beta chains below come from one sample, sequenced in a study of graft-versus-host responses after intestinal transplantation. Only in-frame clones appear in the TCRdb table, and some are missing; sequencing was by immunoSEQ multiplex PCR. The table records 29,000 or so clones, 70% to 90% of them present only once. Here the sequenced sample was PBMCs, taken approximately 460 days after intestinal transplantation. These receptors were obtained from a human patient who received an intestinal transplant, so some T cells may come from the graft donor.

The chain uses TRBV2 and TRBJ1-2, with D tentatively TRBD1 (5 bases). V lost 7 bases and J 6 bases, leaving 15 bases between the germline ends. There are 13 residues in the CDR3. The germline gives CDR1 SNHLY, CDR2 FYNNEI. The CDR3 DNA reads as TGTGCCAGCACTGGTAGGGGAGTAAATGGCTACACCTTC. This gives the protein CASTGRGVNGYTF.

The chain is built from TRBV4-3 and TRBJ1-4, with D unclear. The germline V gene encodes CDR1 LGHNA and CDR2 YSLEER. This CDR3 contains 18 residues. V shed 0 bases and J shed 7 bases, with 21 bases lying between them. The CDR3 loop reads CASSQDLYEVWVGEKLFF. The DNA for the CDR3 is TGCGCCAGCAGCCAAGATCTTTACGAGGTCTGGGTCGGTGAAAAACTGTTTTTT.

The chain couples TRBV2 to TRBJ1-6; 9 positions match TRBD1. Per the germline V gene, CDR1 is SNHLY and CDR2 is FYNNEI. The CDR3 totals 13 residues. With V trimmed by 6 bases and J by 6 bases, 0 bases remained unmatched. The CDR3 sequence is CASRGQGNSPLHF. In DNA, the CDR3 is TGTGCCAGCAGGGGACAGGGTAATTCACCCCTCCACTTT. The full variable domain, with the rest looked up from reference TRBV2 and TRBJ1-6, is EPEVTQTPSHQVTQMGQEVILRCVPISNHLYFYWYRQILGQKVEFLVSFYNNEISEKSEIFDDQFSVERPDGSNFTLKIRSTKLEDSAMYFCASRGQGNSPLHFGNGTRLTVT.

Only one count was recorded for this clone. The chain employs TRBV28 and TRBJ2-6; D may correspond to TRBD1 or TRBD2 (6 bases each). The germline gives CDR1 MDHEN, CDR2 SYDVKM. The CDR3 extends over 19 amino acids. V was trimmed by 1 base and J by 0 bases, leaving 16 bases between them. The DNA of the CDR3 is TGTGCCAGCAGTTTATTTGGGGGGCTTGGCCTCTCTGGGGCCAACGTCCTGACTTTC. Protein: CASSLFGGLGLSGANVLTF. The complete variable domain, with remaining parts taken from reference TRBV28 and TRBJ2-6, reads DVKVTQSSRYLVKRTGEKVFLECVQDMDHENMFWYRQDPGLGLRLIYFSYDVKMKEKGDIPEGYSVSREKKERFSLILESASTNQTSMYLCASSLFGGLGLSGANVLTFGAGSRLTVL.

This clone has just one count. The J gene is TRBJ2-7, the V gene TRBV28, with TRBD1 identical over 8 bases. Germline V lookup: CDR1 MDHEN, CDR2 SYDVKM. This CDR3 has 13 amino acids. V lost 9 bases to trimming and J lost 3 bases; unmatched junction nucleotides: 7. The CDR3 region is CASGGQVVYEQYF. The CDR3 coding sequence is TGTGCCAGTGGGGGACAGGTGGTCTACGAGCAGTACTTC.

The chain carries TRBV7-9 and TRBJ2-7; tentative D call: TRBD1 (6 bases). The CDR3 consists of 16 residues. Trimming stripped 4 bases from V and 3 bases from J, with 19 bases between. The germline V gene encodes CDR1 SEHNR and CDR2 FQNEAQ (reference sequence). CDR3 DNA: TGTGCCAGCAGCTCATTTATTTCCGGGACACTCTACGAGCAGTACTTC. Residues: CASSSFISGTLYEQYF.

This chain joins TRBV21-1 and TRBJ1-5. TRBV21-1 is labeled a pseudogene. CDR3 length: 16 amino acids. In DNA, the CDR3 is TGTGCCAGCAGCTTACGGACGGGAGGGAGCAATCAGCCCCAGCATTTT. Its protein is CASSLRTGGSNQPQHF.

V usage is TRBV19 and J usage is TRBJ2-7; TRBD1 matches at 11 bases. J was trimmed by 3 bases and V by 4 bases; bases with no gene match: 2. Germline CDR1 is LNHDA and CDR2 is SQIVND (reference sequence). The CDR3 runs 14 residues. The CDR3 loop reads CASSTGTGGYEQYF. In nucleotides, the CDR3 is TGTGCCAGTAGTACCGGGACAGGGGGCTACGAGCAGTACTTC.

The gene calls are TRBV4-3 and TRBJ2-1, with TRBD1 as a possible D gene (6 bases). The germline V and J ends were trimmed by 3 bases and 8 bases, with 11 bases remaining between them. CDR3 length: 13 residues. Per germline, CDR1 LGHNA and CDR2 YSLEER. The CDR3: CASSQPGDDEQFF. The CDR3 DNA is TGCGCCAGCAGCCAGCCAGGGGACGATGAGCAGTTCTTC.

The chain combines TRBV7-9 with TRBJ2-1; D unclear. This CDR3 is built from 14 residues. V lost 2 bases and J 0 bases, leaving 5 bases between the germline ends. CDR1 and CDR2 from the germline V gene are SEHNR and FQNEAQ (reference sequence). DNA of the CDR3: TGTGCCAGCAGCTTACCCAGCTCCTACAATGAGCAGTTCTTC. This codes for CASSLPSSYNEQFF.

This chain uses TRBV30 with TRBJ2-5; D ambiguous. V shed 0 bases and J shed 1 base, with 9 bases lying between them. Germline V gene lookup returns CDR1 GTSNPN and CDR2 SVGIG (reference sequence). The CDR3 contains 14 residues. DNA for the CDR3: TGTGCCTGGAGTGTACTACGGGCCCAAGAGACCCAGTACTTC. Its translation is CAWSVLRAQETQYF. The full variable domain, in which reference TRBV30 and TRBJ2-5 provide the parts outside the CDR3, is SQTIHQWPATLVQPVGSPLSLECTVEGTSNPNLYWYRQAAGRGLQLLFYSVGIGQISSEVPQNLSASRPQDRQFILSSKKLLLSDSGFYLCAWSVLRAQETQYFGPGTRLLVL.

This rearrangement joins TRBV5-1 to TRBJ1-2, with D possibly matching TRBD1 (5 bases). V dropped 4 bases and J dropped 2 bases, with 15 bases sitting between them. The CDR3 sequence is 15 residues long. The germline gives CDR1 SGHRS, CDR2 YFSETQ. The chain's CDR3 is CASSPSQGGNYGYTF. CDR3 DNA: TGCGCCAGCAGCCCAAGCCAGGGAGGGAACTATGGCTACACCTTC.

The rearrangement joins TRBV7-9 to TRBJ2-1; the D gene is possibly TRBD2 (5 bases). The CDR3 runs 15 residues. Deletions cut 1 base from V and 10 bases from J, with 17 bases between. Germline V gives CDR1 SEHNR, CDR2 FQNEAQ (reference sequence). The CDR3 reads CASSLVPSGTGEQFF. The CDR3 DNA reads TGTGCCAGCAGCTTAGTCCCCAGCGGAACGGGGGAGCAGTTCTTC.

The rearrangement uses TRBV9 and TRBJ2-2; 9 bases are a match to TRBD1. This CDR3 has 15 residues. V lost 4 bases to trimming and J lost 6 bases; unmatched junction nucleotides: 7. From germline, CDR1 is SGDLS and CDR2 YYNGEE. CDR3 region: CASSPRDRVPGELFF. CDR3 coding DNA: TGTGCCAGCAGCCCCCGGGACAGGGTTCCCGGGGAGCTGTTTTTT.

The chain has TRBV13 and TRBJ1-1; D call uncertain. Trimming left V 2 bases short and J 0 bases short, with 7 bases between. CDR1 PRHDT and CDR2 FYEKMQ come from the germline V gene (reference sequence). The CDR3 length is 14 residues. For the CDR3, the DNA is TGTGCCAGCAGCTTATACGCTATGAACACTGAAGCTTTCTTT. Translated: CASSLYAMNTEAFF.